These 5 T cell receptor beta chains came from one sample sequenced in a study of T cells in Graves' hyperthyroidism and ophthalmopathy. Template material for amplifying TCR beta CDR3 regions consisted of RNA transcripts. HTBI primers drove first-round RT-PCR of the TCR CDR3. TCRdb reanalysed the multiplex PCR reads using MiXCR and keeps one entry per CDR3 protein. The data contain some 600,000 distinct CDR3 sequences, around 14% of them singletons. The material sequenced was blood. The receptors here all came from a woman in her 30s with Graves' hyperthyroidism that later progressed to Graves' ophthalmopathy.

The chain is built from TRBV28 and TRBJ1-1; 8 nucleotides align to TRBD1. The CDR3 length is 14 residues. The junction had 7 bases not matched to a gene; V was cut back by 4 bases and J by 6 bases. Germline V CDR1 and CDR2: MDHEN, SYDVKM. CDR3 region: CASSSGGRKAEAFF. The CDR3 DNA reads TGTGCCAGCAGTTCAGGGGGCAGGAAGGCTGAAGCTTTCTTT.

The rearrangement uses TRBV30 and TRBJ1-4; 9 nucleotides agree with TRBD1. Germline V gene lookup returns CDR1 GTSNPN and CDR2 SVGIG (reference sequence). Germline trimming cut 4 bases from V and 5 bases from J; bases unmatched to any gene: 8. The CDR3 spans 15 residues. The CDR3 nucleotides read TGTGCCTGGACCCCTCTCGGGACAGGGAATGAAAAACTGTTTTTT. Translated: CAWTPLGTGNEKLFF.

This clonotype has a count of ten or more. The V gene is TRBV5-1, the J gene TRBJ2-7, with D possibly being TRBD2 (6 bases). Trimming removed 5 bases from V and 2 bases from J, with 17 bases in between. CDR1 is SGHRS, CDR2 YFSETQ, per germline. The CDR3 consists of 15 residues. CDR3 loop: CASRPSPSETYEQYF. CDR3 DNA: TGCGCCAGCAGACCATCCCCTAGCGAAACCTACGAGCAGTACTTC.

The genes are TRBV11-2 and TRBJ2-7; D uncertain. CDR1 SGHAT and CDR2 FQNNGV come from the germline V gene. The V end lost 1 base, the J end lost 2 bases, and 18 bases lay between the germline ends. The CDR3 has 17 amino acids. The CDR3 region is CASSLVEVSAIPYEQYF. In DNA form, the CDR3 reads TGTGCCAGCAGCTTAGTAGAGGTTTCGGCCATTCCCTACGAGCAGTACTTC.

This clonotype was observed many times. The CDR3 reads CASSLSEWGPHSPLHF. The CDR3 DNA reads as TGTGCCAGCAGCCTATCAGAGTGGGGTCCGCATTCACCCCTCCACTTT. The chain carries TRBV7-9 and TRBJ1-6; D gene unclear. The CDR3 loop spans 16 amino acids. Trimming pared 5 bases from V and 8 bases from J, leaving 19 bases between. Germline loops: CDR1 SEHNR, CDR2 FQNEAQ (reference sequence).